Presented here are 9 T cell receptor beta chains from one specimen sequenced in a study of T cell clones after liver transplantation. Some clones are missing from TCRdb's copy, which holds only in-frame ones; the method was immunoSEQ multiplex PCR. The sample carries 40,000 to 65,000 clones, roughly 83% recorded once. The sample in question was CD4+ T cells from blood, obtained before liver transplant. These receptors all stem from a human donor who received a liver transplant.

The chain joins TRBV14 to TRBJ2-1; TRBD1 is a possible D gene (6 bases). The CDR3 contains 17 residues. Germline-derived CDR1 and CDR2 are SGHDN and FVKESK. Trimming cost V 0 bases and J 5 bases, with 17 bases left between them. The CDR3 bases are TGTGCCAGCAGCCAAGATTGGGGGCCAGCTCAGAACAATGAGCAGTTCTTC. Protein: CASSQDWGPAQNNEQFF.

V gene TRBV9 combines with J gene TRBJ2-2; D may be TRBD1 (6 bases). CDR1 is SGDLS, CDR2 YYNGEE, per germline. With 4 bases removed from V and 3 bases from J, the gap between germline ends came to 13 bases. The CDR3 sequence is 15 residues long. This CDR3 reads CASSPRDIYTGELFF. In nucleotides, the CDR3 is TGTGCCAGCAGCCCCCGGGACATATACACCGGGGAGCTGTTTTTT.

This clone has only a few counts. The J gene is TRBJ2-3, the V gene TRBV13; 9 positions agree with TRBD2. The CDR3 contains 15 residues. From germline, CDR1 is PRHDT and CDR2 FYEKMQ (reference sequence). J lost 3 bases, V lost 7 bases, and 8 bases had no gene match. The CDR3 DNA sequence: TGTGCCAGCACTTCTGGCGGGAGGGTTACAGATACGCAGTATTTT. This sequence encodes CASTSGGRVTDTQYF.

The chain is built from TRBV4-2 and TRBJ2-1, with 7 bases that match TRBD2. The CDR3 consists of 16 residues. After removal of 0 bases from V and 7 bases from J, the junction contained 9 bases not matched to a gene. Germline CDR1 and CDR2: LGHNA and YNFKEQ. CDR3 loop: CASSQDMAGVRNEQFF. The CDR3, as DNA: TGTGCCAGCAGCCAAGATATGGCGGGGGTCCGGAATGAGCAGTTCTTC.

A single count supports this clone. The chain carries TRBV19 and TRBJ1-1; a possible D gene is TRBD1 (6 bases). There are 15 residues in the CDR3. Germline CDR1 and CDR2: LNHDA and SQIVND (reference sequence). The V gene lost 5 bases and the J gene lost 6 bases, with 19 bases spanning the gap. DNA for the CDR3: TGTGCCAGTAGTCTGGGGCCAGGGGAGAGGGCTGAAGCTTTCTTT. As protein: CASSLGPGERAEAFF.

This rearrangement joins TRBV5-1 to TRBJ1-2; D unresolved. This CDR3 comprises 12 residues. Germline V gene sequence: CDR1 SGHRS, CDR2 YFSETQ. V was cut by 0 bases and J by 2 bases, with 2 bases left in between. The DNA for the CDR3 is TGCGCCAGCAGCTTGGACAACTATGGCTACACCTTC. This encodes CASSLDNYGYTF.

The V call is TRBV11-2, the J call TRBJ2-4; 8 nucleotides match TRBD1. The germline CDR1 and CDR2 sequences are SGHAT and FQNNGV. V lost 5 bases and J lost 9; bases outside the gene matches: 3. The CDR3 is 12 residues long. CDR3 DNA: TGTGCCAGCAGCCAAACAGGGGGCATTCAGTACTTC. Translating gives CASSQTGGIQYF.

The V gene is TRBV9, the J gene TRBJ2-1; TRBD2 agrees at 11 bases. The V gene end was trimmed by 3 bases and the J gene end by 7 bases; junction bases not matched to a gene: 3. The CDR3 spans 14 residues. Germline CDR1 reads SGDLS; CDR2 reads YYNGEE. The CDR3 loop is CASSASGGRNEQFF. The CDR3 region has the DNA TGTGCCAGCAGCGCTAGCGGGGGGAGAAATGAGCAGTTCTTC.

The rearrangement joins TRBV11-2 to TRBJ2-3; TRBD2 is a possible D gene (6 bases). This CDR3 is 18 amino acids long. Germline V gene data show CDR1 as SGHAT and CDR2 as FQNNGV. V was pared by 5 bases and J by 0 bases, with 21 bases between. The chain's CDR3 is CASSAPGLWASSTDTQYF. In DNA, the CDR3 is TGTGCCAGCAGCGCCCCGGGACTGTGGGCCTCTAGCACAGATACGCAGTATTTT.